Given below is one TCR beta chain in context. The entry originates in a study of CD8+ T cells in alopecia areata. Trimming at V came to 8 bases and at J to 10 bases, leaving 5 bases not matched to a gene. CDR3 length equals 10 residues. CDR1 is GTSNPN and CDR2 is SVGIG in the germline V gene (reference sequence). The sequencing template was cDNA reverse transcribed from extracted RNA. Using immunoSEQ multiplex PCR, the repertoire was profiled, and TCRdb retains in-frame clones only, with some absent. The sample consists of over 85,000 clones, 35% to 50% of them appearing once. This sequence originates from a human donor with alopecia areata. V usage is TRBV30 and J usage is TRBJ2-1; 7 nucleotides align to TRBD2. The source material was CD4+ T cells sorted from blood. DNA of the CDR3: TGTGCCGGGAAAGCGGGGGAGCAGTTCTTC. Translated, it gives CAGKAGEQFF.